These 32 T cell receptor beta chains were all obtained from the same sample, sequenced in a study of blood T cells in healthy people across ages. A second PCR, run for 7 to 11 cycles, used a sample-barcoded 5' primer plus a J-beta primer mix. TCRdb re-derived calls from the 5' RACE reads in MiXCR, one entry per CDR3 protein. The profile shows about 1.6 million distinct CDR3 sequences, roughly 32% of them singletons. The material sequenced was blood. The receptor set was obtained from a woman aged 30 to 39 in good health.

This clonotype was observed at least ten times. The genes are TRBV6-8 and TRBJ2-7, with 7 bases lining up with TRBD1. After removal of 8 bases from V and 2 bases from J, the junction contained 9 bases not matched to a gene. The CDR3 contains 14 residues. Germline-derived CDR1 and CDR2 are MNHGY and SAAAGT. The CDR3 bases are TGTGCCAGCGACGGATGGGGGACAGCCTACGAGCAGTACTTC. Amino acid sequence: CASDGWGTAYEQYF.

This clonotype turned up a few times. The CDR3 sequence: CASSQDAGGVRYEQYF. CDR3 nucleotide sequence: TGCGCCAGCAGCCAAGATGCAGGGGGCGTAAGATACGAGCAGTACTTC. The chain has TRBV4-1 and TRBJ2-7, with 8 positions matching TRBD1. Trimming removed 0 bases from V and 4 bases from J; junction bases left unmatched: 8. The CDR3 consists of 16 residues. The germline gives CDR1 MGHRA, CDR2 YSYEKL.

This clonotype was found many times. The chain has TRBV4-1 and TRBJ2-5, with D possibly TRBD2 on 6 matching bases. CDR3 size: 16 residues. Germline CDR1 reads MGHRA; CDR2 reads YSYEKL. V was pared by 0 bases and J by 4 bases, with 15 bases between. The DNA for the CDR3 is TGCGCCAGCAGCCAAGAAACCTCGGGGGTGGCAGAGACCCAGTACTTC. It translates to CASSQETSGVAETQYF.

A few counts support this clonotype. At one end, the junction sequence differs from germline, possibly due to a read error. The chain recombines TRBV6-6 with TRBJ2-1; tentative D call: TRBD2 (5 bases). From germline, CDR1 is MNHNY and CDR2 SVGAGI (reference sequence). CDR3 length: 13 amino acids. CDR3 region: CASTLDSYNERFF. The CDR3 coding sequence is TGTGCCAGCACCTTGGACTCCTACAATGAGCGGTTCTTC.

This clonotype was picked up a small number of times. The chain employs TRBV7-2 and TRBJ2-1; 9 bases agree with TRBD2. The CDR3 totals 14 residues. Per germline, CDR1 SGHTA and CDR2 FQGNSA. After removal of 7 bases from V and 9 bases from J, the junction contained 10 bases not matched to a gene. Written as DNA, the CDR3 is TGTGCCAGCAAGGCGGGGGGGCGGGCCACTGAGCAGTTCTTC. This codes for CASKAGGRATEQFF.

Only a few counts were recorded for this clonotype. This chain connects TRBV4-1 to TRBJ2-7; TRBD2 matches 8 bases. The length of the CDR3 is 12 residues. V lost 3 bases and J lost 7; bases outside the gene matches: 2. From germline, CDR1 is MGHRA and CDR2 YSYEKL. CDR3 residues: CASSQIAGEQYF. CDR3 DNA sequence: TGCGCCAGCAGCCAGATAGCGGGGGAGCAGTACTTC.

The table lists this clonotype with many counts. V usage is TRBV9 and J usage is TRBJ2-7; D is perhaps TRBD1 (5 bases). The CDR3 contains 13 residues. The germline V and J ends were trimmed by 0 bases and 3 bases, with 7 bases remaining between them. Per the germline V gene, CDR1 is SGDLS and CDR2 is YYNGEE. The CDR3 sequence: CASSVDQGYEQYF. Written as DNA, the CDR3 is TGTGCCAGCAGCGTAGACCAGGGCTACGAGCAGTACTTC.

This chain joins TRBV11-2 and TRBJ2-5, with D possibly matching TRBD1 (5 bases). Trimming stripped 5 bases from V and 2 bases from J, with 21 bases between. CDR1 and CDR2 (germline): SGHAT, FQNNGV. The CDR3 consists of 17 residues. DNA of the CDR3: TGTGCCAGCAGCCAGACCATGTGGCGCAGGACACAAGAGACCCAGTACTTC. Translating it yields CASSQTMWRRTQETQYF.

The chain is built from TRBV11-2 and TRBJ2-1; 12 positions match TRBD2. The CDR3 is 17 residues long. The germline V gene has CDR1 SGHAT and CDR2 FQNNGV. The V and J ends lost 1 base and 6 bases, in that order; junction bases with no gene match: 7. CDR3 coding DNA: TGTGCCAGCAGCTTAGTGTTGCTAGCGGGAGGGCCCAATGAGCAGTTCTTC. Its translation: CASSLVLLAGGPNEQFF. The whole variable domain, filled in from reference TRBV11-2 and TRBJ2-1, reads EAGVAQSPRYKIIEKRQSVAFWCNPISGHATLYWYQQILGQGPKLLIQFQNNGVVDDSQLPKDRFSAERLKGVDSTLKIQPAKLEDSAVYLCASSLVLLAGGPNEQFFGPGTRLTVL.

This clonotype showed up just once. The rearrangement uses TRBV7-6 and TRBJ2-7; weak D call: TRBD1 (6 bases). V was trimmed by 5 bases and J by 0 bases, leaving 17 bases between them. The CDR3 consists of 16 residues. Germline V gene sequence: CDR1 SGHVS, CDR2 FNYEAQ. CDR3 amino acids: CASSLSSGQSSYEQYF. The CDR3 DNA reads TGTGCCAGCAGCCTAAGTTCAGGACAGAGCTCCTACGAGCAGTACTTC.

Remarks on this clonotype: Its ends do not fully match the called genes, so a read error is possible. The chain uses TRBV20-1 and TRBJ2-1; 8 bases line up with TRBD2. This CDR3 comprises 17 residues. Germline-derived CDR1 and CDR2 are DFQATT and SNEGSKA (reference sequence). Here the CDR3 DNA reads TGCAGTGCTAGGGCTAAGCGGGAGCGTGACTCCTACTATGAGCAGTTCTTC. It codes for CSARAKRERDSYYEQFF.

V and J are TRBV6-2 or TRBV6-3 and TRBJ2-7; D might be TRBD1 or TRBD2, each matching 5 bases. The V and J ends lost 4 bases and 10 bases respectively, with 29 bases between them. The CDR3 sequence is 17 residues long. Germline CDR1 MNHEY, CDR2 SVGEGT. CDR3 nucleotide sequence: TGTGCCAGCAGTTCCCCGGGGCCACGCAAGGAAATGAACTTCCAGTACTTC. This translates into CASSSPGPRKEMNFQYF.

This clonotype was counted only a few times. This rearrangement joins TRBV9 to TRBJ2-3; TRBD1 agrees at 7 bases. This CDR3 is built from 15 residues. Losses at the gene ends were 0 bases for V and 3 bases for J; bases not matched to a gene: 4. Germline assignment: CDR1 SGDLS and CDR2 YYNGEE. This CDR3 reads CASSVEGARTDTQYF. CDR3 nucleotide sequence: TGTGCCAGCAGCGTAGAGGGGGCGCGGACAGATACGCAGTATTTT.

This chain connects TRBV20-1 to TRBJ1-1; D gene unclear. V lost 7 bases to trimming and J lost 10 bases, with 13 bases between them. The CDR3 runs 10 residues. Looked up from germline, CDR1 is DFQATT and CDR2 is SNEGSKA (reference sequence). The CDR3: CSVRPYTAFF. In DNA form, the CDR3 reads TGCAGTGTTAGGCCCTACACAGCTTTCTTT.

V gene TRBV3-1 combines with J gene TRBJ2-7; 9 bases are a match to TRBD1. Trimming at V came to 3 bases and at J to 3 bases, leaving 9 bases not matched to a gene. This CDR3 contains 16 residues. CDR1 LGHDT and CDR2 YNNKEL come from the germline V gene (reference sequence). The CDR3 loop is CASSQGTGWIYYEQYF. Written as DNA, the CDR3 is TGTGCCAGCAGCCAGGGGACAGGGTGGATTTACTACGAGCAGTACTTC.

The sample holds a few counts of this clonotype. The J gene is TRBJ2-4, the V gene TRBV7-2; D call uncertain. V was cut by 1 base and J by 2 bases, with 18 bases left in between. Germline assignment: CDR1 SGHTA and CDR2 FQGNSA. This CDR3 region has 18 residues. The CDR3 DNA reads TGTGCCAGCAGCTTAGGGTGGGCAGCGTTCAGCCCCAAAAACATTCAGTACTTC. Protein: CASSLGWAAFSPKNIQYF.

The chain combines TRBV9 with TRBJ1-2; the match to TRBD1 covers 9 bases. This CDR3 has 14 amino acids. The V gene end was trimmed by 3 bases and the J gene end by 8 bases; junction bases not matched to a gene: 8. Germline V gene lookup returns CDR1 SGDLS and CDR2 YYNGEE. CDR3 in amino acids: CASSGTGGRTGYTF. CDR3 DNA sequence: TGTGCCAGCAGCGGCACAGGGGGCAGAACGGGCTACACCTTC.

The CDR3 is CASSPTSGQKLFF. The CDR3 DNA reads as TGTGCCAGCAGCCCCACATCTGGCCAAAAACTGTTTTTT. This chain links TRBV7-3 with TRBJ1-4; D remains ambiguous. Trimming took 5 bases from V and 9 from J, leaving 13 bases between them. This CDR3 region has 13 residues. Germline CDR1 is SGHTA and CDR2 is FQGTGA.

The chain combines TRBV6-2 or TRBV6-3 with TRBJ2-7; 9 bases align to TRBD1. Germline V gene data show CDR1 as MNHEY and CDR2 as SVGEGT. This CDR3 region has 15 residues. The trim removed 5 bases at V and 5 bases at J, leaving 10 bases unmatched. In nucleotides, the CDR3 is TGTGCCAGCAGTCTTCAACAGGGGGCGGTCCACGAGCAGTACTTC. Its protein is CASSLQQGAVHEQYF.

Ten or more counts support this clonotype. This chain links TRBV5-6 with TRBJ2-5, with D uncertain. The V end lost 2 bases, the J end lost 4 bases, and 12 bases lay between the germline ends. The germline gives CDR1 SGHDT, CDR2 YYEEEE. The CDR3 contains 14 residues. CDR3 region: CASSFAPTAETQYF. The CDR3 nucleotides read TGTGCCAGCAGCTTCGCGCCTACAGCAGAGACCCAGTACTTC.

The chain combines TRBV12-3 or TRBV12-4 with TRBJ2-3; D is uncertain. The V end lost 9 bases, the J end lost 5 bases, and 9 bases lay between the germline ends. The CDR3 totals 11 residues. As DNA, the CDR3 is TGTGCCAGAAGTAGAGGAGATACGCAGTATTTT. Protein: CARSRGDTQYF.

The count of this clonotype is one. The junction differs from germline at one of its ends, possibly a read error. The chain employs TRBV12-3 or TRBV12-4 and TRBJ2-3; D perhaps matches TRBD1 (6 bases). CDR3 size: 12 residues. The CDR3 loop reads CAKQGPGDAQYF. The CDR3 DNA is TGTGCCAAGCAGGGGCCCGGAGATGCGCAGTATTTT.

Points on this clonotype: At one of its ends the junction is not consistent with the germline gene, which may arise from a read error. CDR3 amino acids: CASSLALIGALSGANVPTF. In nucleotides, the CDR3 is TGTGCCAGCAGCTTGGCCCTCATCGGGGCGCTGTCTGGGGCCAACGTCCCGACTTTC. The V and J genes are TRBV5-5 and TRBJ2-6; D tentatively reads TRBD1 or TRBD2 (5 bases each). Germline CDR1 and CDR2: SGHKS and YYEKEE (reference sequence). The CDR3 length is 19 residues. Looking up the rest from reference TRBV5-5 and TRBJ2-6 gives the full variable domain: DAGVTQSPTHLIKTRGQQVTLRCSPISGHKSVSWYQQVLGQGPQFIFQYYEKEERGRGNFPDRFSARQFPNYSSELNVNALLLGDSALYLCASSLALIGALSGANVPTFGAGSRLTVL.

As regards this clonotype: A much larger clone is a single base away; this may be a read error. The chain combines TRBV10-3 with TRBJ1-5, with D hard to call. CDR3 length: 13 residues. Germline-derived CDR1 and CDR2 are ENHRY and SYGVKD. V was trimmed by 0 bases and J by 6 bases, leaving 6 bases between them. In DNA, the CDR3 is TGTGCCATCAGTGAGTCTTTTGGTCAGCCCCAGCATTTT. Translating it yields CAISESFGQPQHF.

Only a few counts were recorded for this clonotype. The chain joins TRBV6-4 to TRBJ2-3, with TRBD2 identical over 10 bases. With 8 bases clipped from V and 8 bases from J, the junction kept 7 bases outside the gene matches. CDR1 is MRHNA, CDR2 SNTAGT, per germline. The CDR3 covers 13 residues. CDR3 nucleotides: TGTGCCAGCCAGGCTAGCGGGAGAGGTACGCAGTATTTT. Translating it yields CASQASGRGTQYF.

This clonotype was seen only a few times. The chain uses TRBV13 and TRBJ2-7, with D tentatively TRBD2 (5 bases). CDR3 length: 13 residues. Trimming took 5 bases from V and 4 from J, leaving 12 bases between them. Per germline, CDR1 PRHDT and CDR2 FYEKMQ (reference sequence). The CDR3 is CASSAGSWYEQYF. The CDR3 nucleotides read TGTGCCAGCAGCGCGGGCAGCTGGTACGAGCAGTACTTC.

V and J are TRBV6-5 and TRBJ1-2; D is unresolved. V dropped 2 bases and J dropped 6 bases, with 13 bases sitting between them. Germline V gives CDR1 MNHEY, CDR2 SVGAGI. The CDR3 spans 14 residues. Here the CDR3 reads CASSYRPGRNGYTF. Written as DNA, the CDR3 is TGTGCCAGCAGTTACAGGCCAGGTCGGAATGGCTACACCTTC.

CDR3 in amino acids: CASSPWTSGGAHEQFF. The DNA of the CDR3 is TGTGCCAGCAGCCCATGGACTAGCGGGGGGGCGCATGAGCAGTTCTTC. The chain recombines TRBV7-6 with TRBJ2-1; 15 nucleotides line up with TRBD2. This CDR3 contains 16 residues. Germline-derived CDR1 and CDR2 are SGHVS and FNYEAQ. The V segment lost 5 bases and the J segment 8 bases; nucleotides outside the gene matches: 7.

This clonotype was seen a few times. V gene TRBV29-1 combines with J gene TRBJ2-7, with TRBD2 as a possible D gene (5 bases). The CDR3 consists of 13 residues. Trimming took 5 bases from V and 6 from J, leaving 17 bases between them. Germline CDR1 SQVTM, CDR2 ANQGSEA. CDR3 nucleotides: TGCAGCGTTAGGAGTACGGTGGACTGCGAGCAGTACTTC. Protein product: CSVRSTVDCEQYF.

There are a few counts of this clonotype. This chain uses TRBV11-3 with TRBJ2-3; tentatively, D is TRBD1 or TRBD2 (5 bases each). The germline V and J ends were trimmed by 6 bases and 3 bases, with 16 bases remaining between them. This CDR3 comprises 15 residues. From germline, CDR1 is SGHNT and CDR2 YENEEA. The CDR3 loop is CASSLAGAWTDTQYF. The CDR3 bases are TGTGCCAGCAGTCTGGCCGGGGCATGGACAGATACGCAGTATTTT. The full variable domain, its missing parts supplied by reference TRBV11-3 and TRBJ2-3, is EAGVVQSPRYKIIEKKQPVAFWCNPISGHNTLYWYLQNLGQGPELLIRYENEEAVDDSQLPKDRFSAERLKGVDSTLKIQPAELGDSAVYLCASSLAGAWTDTQYFGPGTRLTVL.

This clonotype has just a few counts. The CDR3 DNA follows: TGTGCCAGCAGCCCTGAAGGGGGAGCGGGTGTTCGAGTCAATACGCAGTATTTT. Its protein is CASSPEGGAGVRVNTQYF. V is TRBV7-8 and J is TRBJ2-3; D might be TRBD1 or TRBD2, each matching 6 bases. Trimming removed 5 bases from V and 7 bases from J, with 28 bases in between. This CDR3 is 18 amino acids long. Germline V lookup: CDR1 SGHVS, CDR2 FQNEAQ. The variable domain in full, with the rest retrieved from reference TRBV7-8 and TRBJ2-3, is GAGVSQSPRYKVAKRGQDVALRCDPISGHVSLFWYQQALGQGPEFLTYFQNEAQLDKSGLPSDRFFAERPEGSVSTLKIQRTQQEDSAVYLCASSPEGGAGVRVNTQYFGPGTRLTVL.

The V gene is TRBV7-9, the J gene TRBJ1-2; D is unclear. Germline V gene sequence: CDR1 SEHNR, CDR2 FQNEAQ (reference sequence). V was pared by 3 bases and J by 2 bases, with 13 bases between. This CDR3 is built from 15 residues. For the CDR3, the DNA is TGTGCCAGCAGCTTCCCCCAGGCCCAGAACTATGGCTACACCTTC. Amino acid sequence: CASSFPQAQNYGYTF.